This passage covers 29 T cell receptor beta chains from one sample sequenced in a study of blood T cell repertoires in COVID-19 (TCRdb year 2020). The method was the immunoSEQ multiplex PCR assay. The table comes from immuneACCESS by way of TCRdb, which keeps in-frame sequences with V and J called. Part of the clones is missing from these tables; in studies checked, under half for an unresolved V gene and the rest for unknown reasons. For this sample there are about 360,000 clones; 75% to 90% appear just once. About 7% of the sample rests with the top ten. Sequencing was carried out using peripheral blood. These receptor sequences come from a woman aged 55-70 years with COVID-19, enrolled during active disease.

V and J are TRBV14 and TRBJ1-6; the D is unclear. Trimming removed 4 bases at V and 7 bases at J, with 11 bases between. Germline CDR1 and CDR2: SGHDN and FVKESK. CDR3 length: 14 amino acids. CDR3 sequence reads: CASSPHTGNSPLHF. CDR3 coding DNA: TGTGCCAGCAGCCCCCATACGGGGAATTCACCCCTCCACTTT.

The genes are TRBV4-1 and TRBJ1-4; the D is unclear. Germline V gene data show CDR1 as MGHRA and CDR2 as YSYEKL. The V end was cut by 4 bases, the J end by 6 bases, with 18 bases between. This CDR3 comprises 16 residues. The CDR3 is CASSLRGEDPHEKLFF. CDR3 coding DNA: TGCGCCAGCAGCCTACGAGGTGAAGACCCGCATGAAAAACTGTTTTTT.

This chain connects TRBV12-3 or TRBV12-4 to TRBJ2-3, with a possible D match to TRBD1 (6 bases). The CDR3 contains 13 residues. V was clipped by 1 base and J by 7 bases, with 9 bases between them. The CDR3 loop reads CASSLGGPNTQYF. The CDR3 coding sequence is TGTGCCAGCAGTTTAGGGGGGCCCAATACGCAGTATTTT.

The chain carries TRBV5-4 and TRBJ2-3, with a tentative D call TRBD2 (6 bases). The germline V gene has CDR1 SGHNT and CDR2 YYREEE (reference sequence). This CDR3 spans 14 amino acids. Deletions cut 3 bases from V and 6 bases from J, with 14 bases between. The CDR3 region has the DNA TGTGCCAGCAGCTCGTGGGGGGAGAAGGATACGCAGTATTTT. Translated: CASSSWGEKDTQYF.

The V call is TRBV13, the J call TRBJ2-5; 8 bases line up with TRBD2. Germline CDR1 reads PRHDT; CDR2 reads FYEKMQ (reference sequence). The length of the CDR3 is 15 residues. V dropped 5 bases and J dropped 5; count of bases not matched to a gene: 10. CDR3 residues: CASSQAGGAGETQYF. CDR3 DNA sequence: TGTGCCAGCAGCCAAGCCGGGGGGGCAGGTGAGACCCAGTACTTC. The full variable domain, completed using reference TRBV13 and TRBJ2-5, is AAGVIQSPRHLIKEKRETATLKCYPIPRHDTVYWYQQGPGQDPQFLISFYEKMQSDKGSIPDRFSAQQFSDYHSELNMSSLELGDSALYFCASSQAGGAGETQYFGPGTRLLVL.

The chain joins TRBV5-1 to TRBJ1-2; a possible D gene is TRBD1 (6 bases). V was trimmed by 3 bases and J by 4 bases, leaving 16 bases between them. Germline CDR1 reads SGHRS; CDR2 reads YFSETQ. CDR3 length: 15 residues. CDR3 DNA: TGCGCCAGCAGCTCATTACGGGACACTTCCTATGGCTACACCTTC. This sequence encodes CASSSLRDTSYGYTF.

The chain recombines TRBV4-3 with TRBJ2-3; 12 nucleotides agree with TRBD1. The J segment lost 2 bases and the V segment lost 1 base, leaving 4 bases of the junction unmatched. CDR3 size: 17 residues. The germline V gene has CDR1 LGHNA and CDR2 YSLEER. CDR3 amino acids: CASSQGAGQGATDTQYF. DNA of the CDR3: TGCGCCAGCAGCCAAGGGGCGGGACAGGGGGCCACAGATACGCAGTATTTT.

This chain joins TRBV7-3 and TRBJ2-3, with a possible D match to TRBD2 (6 bases). The CDR3 sequence is 15 residues long. CDR1 and CDR2 from the germline V gene are SGHTA and FQGTGA. V gave up 2 bases and J gave up 2 bases, with 11 bases separating them. The CDR3 DNA sequence: TGTGCCAGCAGCTTAGGCGGGGTGATCACAGATACGCAGTATTTT. Translation: CASSLGGVITDTQYF.

The chain uses TRBV27 and TRBJ1-1; the D is unclear. V lost 3 bases and J lost 4, with 18 bases in between. CDR1 and CDR2 from the germline V gene are MNHEY and SMNVEV (reference sequence). The CDR3 is 16 amino acids. The CDR3 spells CASSFSPGSTGTEAFF. The CDR3 DNA reads TGTGCCAGCAGTTTCTCTCCGGGTTCTACGGGCACTGAAGCTTTCTTT.

This clone was picked up one time. The genes are TRBV5-1 and TRBJ1-4; D gene unclear. Trimming pared 4 bases from V and 5 bases from J, leaving 15 bases between. The CDR3 spans 15 residues. In germline, CDR1 is SGHRS, CDR2 YFSETQ. This CDR3 is CASSPTGRKNEKLFF. In nucleotides, the CDR3 is TGCGCCAGCAGCCCAACGGGTCGGAAAAATGAAAAACTGTTTTTT.

This rearrangement joins TRBV9 to TRBJ2-1, with 9 bases aligning to TRBD2. The CDR3 loop spans 16 amino acids. The V gene's germline CDR1 is SGDLS and CDR2 YYNGEE. V shed 4 bases, J shed 8 bases, and the junction held 13 bases outside the gene matches. The DNA for the CDR3 is TGTGCCAGCAGCCCCCATTCCGGGACTAGCAACTATGAGCAGTTCTTC. Translated: CASSPHSGTSNYEQFF.

The V call is TRBV3-1 (or the pseudogene TRBV3-2), the J call TRBJ1-1; 10 bases agree with TRBD1. The CDR3 has 14 residues. Per germline, CDR1 LGHDT and CDR2 YNNKEL (reference sequence). The V and J ends lost 4 bases and 8 bases, in that order; junction bases with no gene match: 7. The CDR3 spells CASSPRTGGKEAFF. CDR3 DNA: TGTGCCAGCAGCCCCCGGACAGGGGGAAAGGAAGCTTTCTTT.

The V and J genes are TRBV12-5 and TRBJ2-3; 8 nucleotides align to TRBD2. The CDR3 consists of 16 residues. Germline CDR1 LGHNT, CDR2 FRNRAP. V trimming: 4 bases; J trimming: 0 bases; junction bases outside the gene matches: 6. CDR3 loop: CASGYYGGASTDTQYF. CDR3 bases: TGTGCTAGTGGTTATTACGGGGGGGCGAGCACAGATACGCAGTATTTT.

The chain joins TRBV23-1 to TRBJ2-5; 9 bases fit TRBD1. TRBV23-1 counts as an open reading frame of uncertain function. Germline trimming cut 8 bases from V and 5 bases from J; bases unmatched to any gene: 12. The CDR3 contains 15 residues. The chain's CDR3 is CASGHLGQGDETQYF. CDR3 in DNA: TGCGCCAGCGGCCATTTGGGACAGGGTGATGAGACCCAGTACTTC.

The gene calls are TRBV5-6 and TRBJ1-1, with 10 bases that match TRBD1. The CDR3 contains 15 residues. With 4 bases clipped from V and 3 bases from J, the junction kept 6 bases outside the gene matches. Germline CDR1 SGHDT, CDR2 YYEEEE. The CDR3 sequence: CASSRQGAMDTEAFF. The CDR3 DNA is TGTGCCAGCAGCCGACAGGGGGCAATGGACACTGAAGCTTTCTTT.

The chain links TRBV5-5 to TRBJ1-2, with TRBD1 identical over 9 bases. Trimming cost V 3 bases and J 5 bases; bases outside gene matches: 8. From germline, CDR1 is SGHKS and CDR2 YYEKEE (reference sequence). The CDR3 totals 15 residues. The CDR3 region has the DNA TGTGCCAGCAGCTCGGGACAGGGCGCACCTTATGGCTACACCTTC. Protein product: CASSSGQGAPYGYTF.

The chain has TRBV19 and TRBJ1-3, with TRBD1 matching over 8 bases. CDR3 length equals 14 residues. The junction had 8 bases not matched to a gene; V was cut back by 8 bases and J by 5 bases. Germline V gives CDR1 LNHDA, CDR2 SQIVND (reference sequence). Here the CDR3 DNA reads TGTGCCAGTCTACGGACAGGGATAAGAAACACCATATATTTT. Its translation is CASLRTGIRNTIYF.

V usage is TRBV7-9 and J usage is TRBJ2-7; D possibly corresponds to TRBD1 (6 bases). Germline V CDR1 and CDR2: SEHNR, FQNEAQ (reference sequence). The CDR3 is 13 residues long. Trimming removed 6 bases at V and 7 bases at J, with 16 bases between. CDR3 sequence reads: CASRGEQGGEQYF. The CDR3 nucleotides read TGTGCCAGCAGGGGGGAACAGGGCGGGGAGCAGTACTTC.

The chain combines TRBV29-1 with TRBJ1-2, with D tentatively TRBD1 (5 bases). Germline CDR1 is SQVTM and CDR2 is ANQGSEA. Trimming shortened V by 0 bases and J by 4 bases, and 12 bases separated the two germline ends. The CDR3 is 14 residues long. The CDR3 bases are TGCAGCGTTGAAGATGGCAGGGCCTCCTATGGCTACACCTTC. It yields the protein CSVEDGRASYGYTF.

Written as DNA, the CDR3 is TGCAGCGCGGGCACGGACAGATCCTATGGCTACACCTTC. This codes for CSAGTDRSYGYTF. V usage is TRBV29-1 and J usage is TRBJ1-2; TRBD1 might be the D (6 bases). V lost 7 bases, J lost 4 bases, and 16 bases lay in between. The CDR3 totals 13 residues. Germline CDR1 and CDR2: SQVTM and ANQGSEA.

The chain recombines TRBV3-1 (or the pseudogene TRBV3-2) with TRBJ1-1; D is unclear. The V end was cut by 4 bases, the J end by 8 bases, with 14 bases between. CDR1 and CDR2 (germline): LGHDT, YNNKEL (reference sequence). The CDR3 is made up of 13 amino acids. CDR3 coding DNA: TGTGCCAGCAGCCTCATCAGTACGTCCGAAGCTTTCTTT. Protein sequence: CASSLISTSEAFF.

This rearrangement joins TRBV7-3 to TRBJ2-7; D may be TRBD2 (5 bases). The CDR3 runs to 13 residues. CDR1 is SGHTA, CDR2 FQGTGA, per germline. The V gene lost 4 bases and the J gene lost 4 bases, with 11 bases spanning the gap. CDR3 amino acids: CASSSHSGYEQYF. In DNA form, the CDR3 reads TGTGCCAGCAGCTCGCATTCGGGATACGAGCAGTACTTC.

This clone was counted only a few times. Other nucleotide sequences from this sample produce the same CDR3. The V gene is TRBV5-1, the J gene TRBJ1-1; D gene unclear. There are 13 residues in the CDR3. CDR1 SGHRS and CDR2 YFSETQ come from the germline V gene. V was trimmed by 0 bases and J by 1 base, leaving 4 bases between them. The CDR3 is CASSLDRNTEAFF. In DNA form, the CDR3 reads TGCGCCAGCAGCTTGGACAGGAACACTGAAGCTTTCTTT.

The chain is built from TRBV6-6 and TRBJ1-4, with 8 nucleotides matching TRBD1. CDR3 length: 13 residues. With 9 bases clipped from V and 8 bases from J, the junction kept 8 bases outside the gene matches. From germline, CDR1 is MNHNY and CDR2 SVGAGI (reference sequence). The CDR3 reads CASIGQGREKLFF. DNA of the CDR3: TGTGCCAGTATTGGACAGGGAAGAGAAAAACTGTTTTTT.

V is TRBV9 and J is TRBJ2-5, with 7 bases lining up with TRBD2. Germline-derived CDR1 and CDR2 are SGDLS and YYNGEE. The V gene end was trimmed by 0 bases and the J gene end by 4 bases; junction bases not matched to a gene: 9. This CDR3 is built from 16 residues. The CDR3 loop reads CASSVGSGGRGETQYF. CDR3 nucleotides: TGTGCCAGCAGCGTAGGATCTGGCGGGAGAGGAGAGACCCAGTACTTC.

The rearrangement uses TRBV7-3 and TRBJ2-1, with 8 nucleotides matching TRBD2. CDR3 size: 18 residues. V shed 4 bases, J shed 5 bases, and the junction held 16 bases outside the gene matches. Germline V gene data show CDR1 as SGHTA and CDR2 as FQGTGA. In nucleotides, the CDR3 is TGTGCCAGCAGCTCAACCCGCGCACGGGGGGGCATGGACAATGAGCAGTTCTTC. Its translation is CASSSTRARGGMDNEQFF.

V is TRBV10-3 and J is TRBJ2-1; TRBD2 agrees at 14 bases. The germline gives CDR1 ENHRY, CDR2 SYGVKD. The CDR3 runs 19 residues. The ends lost 0 bases at V and 0 bases at J; junction bases unmatched: 4. As DNA, the CDR3 is TGTGCCATCAGTGAGTCGGGACTAGCGGGGGAGAGCTCCTACAATGAGCAGTTCTTC. This encodes CAISESGLAGESSYNEQFF.

This clone was observed once. The V call is TRBV19, the J call TRBJ2-2; TRBD2 aligns across 7 bases. V trimming: 5 bases; J trimming: 1 base; junction bases outside the gene matches: 1. CDR1 and CDR2 (germline): LNHDA, SQIVND (reference sequence). The CDR3 contains 14 residues. The CDR3 here is CASSPGGNTGELFF. The CDR3, as DNA: TGTGCCAGTAGTCCGGGGGGGAACACCGGGGAGCTGTTTTTT.

The V and J genes are TRBV12-5 and TRBJ2-7; D not resolved. The CDR3 is 15 residues long. The V end lost 2 bases, the J end lost 0 bases, and 11 bases lay between the germline ends. The germline V gene encodes CDR1 LGHNT and CDR2 FRNRAP. This chain's CDR3 is CASGLPSPSSYEQYF. CDR3 sequence (DNA): TGTGCTAGTGGTTTGCCGTCGCCCAGCTCCTACGAGCAGTACTTC.